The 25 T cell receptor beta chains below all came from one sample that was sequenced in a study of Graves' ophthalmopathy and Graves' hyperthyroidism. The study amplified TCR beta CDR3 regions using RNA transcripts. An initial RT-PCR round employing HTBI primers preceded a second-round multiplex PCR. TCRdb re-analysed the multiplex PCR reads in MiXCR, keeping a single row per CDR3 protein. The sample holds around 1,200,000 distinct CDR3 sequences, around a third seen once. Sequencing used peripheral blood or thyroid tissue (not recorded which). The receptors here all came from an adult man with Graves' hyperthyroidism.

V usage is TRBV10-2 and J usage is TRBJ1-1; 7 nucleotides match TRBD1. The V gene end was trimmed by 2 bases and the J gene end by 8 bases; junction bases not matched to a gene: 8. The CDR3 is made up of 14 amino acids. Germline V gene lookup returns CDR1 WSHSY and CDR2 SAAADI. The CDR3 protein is CASSEDRVFAEAFF. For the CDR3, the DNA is TGCGCCAGCAGTGAGGACAGGGTATTTGCCGAAGCTTTCTTT.

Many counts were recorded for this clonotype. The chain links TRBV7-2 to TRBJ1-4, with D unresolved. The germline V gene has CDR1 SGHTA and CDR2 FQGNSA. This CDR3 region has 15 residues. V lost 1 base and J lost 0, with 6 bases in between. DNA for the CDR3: TGTGCCAGCAGCTTAGTAGTGACAACTAATGAAAAACTGTTTTTT. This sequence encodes CASSLVVTTNEKLFF.

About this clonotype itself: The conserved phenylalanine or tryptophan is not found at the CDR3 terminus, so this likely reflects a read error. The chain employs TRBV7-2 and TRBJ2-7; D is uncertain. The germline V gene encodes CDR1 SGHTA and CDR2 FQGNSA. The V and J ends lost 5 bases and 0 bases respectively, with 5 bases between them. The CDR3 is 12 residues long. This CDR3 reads CASSRSSYEQYL. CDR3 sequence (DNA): TGTGCCAGCAGCCGTAGCTCCTACGAGCAGTACTTA.

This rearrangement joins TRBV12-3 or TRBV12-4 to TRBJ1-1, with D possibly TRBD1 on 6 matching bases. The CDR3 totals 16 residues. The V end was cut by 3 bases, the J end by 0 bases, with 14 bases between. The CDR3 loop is CASSFYVGGLNTEAFF. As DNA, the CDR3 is TGTGCCAGCAGTTTTTATGTCGGGGGCCTGAACACTGAAGCTTTCTTT.

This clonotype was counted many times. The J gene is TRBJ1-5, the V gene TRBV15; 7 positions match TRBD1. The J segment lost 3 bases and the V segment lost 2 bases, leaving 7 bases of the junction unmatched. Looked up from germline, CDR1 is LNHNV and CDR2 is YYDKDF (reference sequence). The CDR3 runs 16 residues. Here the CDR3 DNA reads TGTGCCACCAGCAGACAAGGGGGCTACCTCAATCAGCCCCAGCATTTT. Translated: CATSRQGGYLNQPQHF.

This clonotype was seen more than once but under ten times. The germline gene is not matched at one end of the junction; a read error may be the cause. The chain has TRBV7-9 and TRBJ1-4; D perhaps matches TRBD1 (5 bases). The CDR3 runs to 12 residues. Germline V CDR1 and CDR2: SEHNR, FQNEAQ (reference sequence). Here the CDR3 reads CASSPQGAGETF. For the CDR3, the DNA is TGTGCCAGCAGCCCCCAAGGGGCAGGCGAAACTTTT.

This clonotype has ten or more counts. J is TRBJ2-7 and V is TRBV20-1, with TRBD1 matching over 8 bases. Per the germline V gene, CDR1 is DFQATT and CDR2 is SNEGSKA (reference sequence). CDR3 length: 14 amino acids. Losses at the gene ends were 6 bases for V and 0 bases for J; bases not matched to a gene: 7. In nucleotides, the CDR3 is TGCAGTGCCATGACAGGGGCTAACTCCTACGAGCAGTACTTC. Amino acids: CSAMTGANSYEQYF.

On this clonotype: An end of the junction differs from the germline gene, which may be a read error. The CDR3 region is CASSLKTGQSYEQYF. CDR3 nucleotide sequence: TGCGCCAGCAGCCTTAAGACCGGACAGTCCTACGAGCAGTACTTC. The rearrangement joins TRBV7-8 to TRBJ2-7; D is perhaps TRBD1 (6 bases). The CDR3 runs to 15 residues. Germline CDR1 is SGHVS and CDR2 is FQNEAQ.

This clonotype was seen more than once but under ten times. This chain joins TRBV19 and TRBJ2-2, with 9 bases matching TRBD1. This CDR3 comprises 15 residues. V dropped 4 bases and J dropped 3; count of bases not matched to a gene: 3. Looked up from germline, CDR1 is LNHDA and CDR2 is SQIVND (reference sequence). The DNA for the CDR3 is TGTGCCAGTAGTACCTGGACAGGGGACACCGGGGAGCTGTTTTTT. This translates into CASSTWTGDTGELFF. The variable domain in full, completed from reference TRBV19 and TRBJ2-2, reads DGGITQSPKYLFRKEGQNVTLSCEQNLNHDAMYWYRQDPGQGLRLIYYSQIVNDFQKGDIAEGYSVSREKKESFPLTVTSAQKNPTAFYLCASSTWTGDTGELFFGEGSRLTVL.

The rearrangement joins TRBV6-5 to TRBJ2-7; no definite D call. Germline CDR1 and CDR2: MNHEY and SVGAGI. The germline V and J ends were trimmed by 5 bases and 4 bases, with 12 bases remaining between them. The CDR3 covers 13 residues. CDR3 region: CASSLNARYEQYF. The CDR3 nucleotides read TGTGCCAGCAGTCTCAACGCCAGATACGAGCAGTACTTC.

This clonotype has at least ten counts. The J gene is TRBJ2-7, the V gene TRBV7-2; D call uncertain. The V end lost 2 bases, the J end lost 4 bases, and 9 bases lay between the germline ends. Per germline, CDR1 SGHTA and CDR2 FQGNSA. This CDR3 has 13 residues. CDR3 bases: TGTGCCAGCAGCTTACCGGGCAGATACGAGCAGTACTTC. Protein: CASSLPGRYEQYF.

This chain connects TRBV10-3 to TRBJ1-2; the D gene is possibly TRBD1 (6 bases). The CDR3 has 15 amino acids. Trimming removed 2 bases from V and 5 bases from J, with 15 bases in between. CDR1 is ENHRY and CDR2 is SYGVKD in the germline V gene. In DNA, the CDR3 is TGTGCCATCAGTGAGACCGGGGGGCGCCAATATGGCTACACCTTC. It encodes CAISETGGRQYGYTF.

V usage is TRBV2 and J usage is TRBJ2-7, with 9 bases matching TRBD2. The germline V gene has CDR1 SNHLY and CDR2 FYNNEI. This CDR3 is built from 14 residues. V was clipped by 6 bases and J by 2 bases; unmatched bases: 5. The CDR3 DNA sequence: TGTGCCAGCAGGCCGGGACTAGCTGCCTACGAGCAGTACTTC. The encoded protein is CASRPGLAAYEQYF.

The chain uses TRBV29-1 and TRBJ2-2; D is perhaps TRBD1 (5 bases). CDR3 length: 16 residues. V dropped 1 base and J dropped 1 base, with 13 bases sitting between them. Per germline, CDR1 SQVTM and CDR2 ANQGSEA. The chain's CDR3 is CSVEARNTGNTGELFF. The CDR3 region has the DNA TGCAGCGTTGAAGCCCGAAATACAGGGAACACCGGGGAGCTGTTTTTT.

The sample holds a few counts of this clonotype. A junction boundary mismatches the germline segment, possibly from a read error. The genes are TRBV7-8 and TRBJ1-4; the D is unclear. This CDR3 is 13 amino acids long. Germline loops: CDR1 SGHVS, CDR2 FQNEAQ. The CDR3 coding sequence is TGTGCCAGCAGATCGCAGGATAATGAAAATCTGTTTTTT. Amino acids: CASRSQDNENLFF.

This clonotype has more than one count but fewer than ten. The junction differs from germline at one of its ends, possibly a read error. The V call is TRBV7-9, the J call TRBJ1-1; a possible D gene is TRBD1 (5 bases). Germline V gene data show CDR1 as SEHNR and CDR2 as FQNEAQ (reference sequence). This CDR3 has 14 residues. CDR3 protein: CASSQDSGGNGAFF. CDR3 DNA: TGCGCCAGCAGCCAAGATTCGGGGGGGAACGGAGCTTTCTTT.

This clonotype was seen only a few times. CDR3 DNA: TGTGCCAGTAGTAATCGACAGTTAAACACCGGGGAGCTGTTTTTT. Translating gives CASSNRQLNTGELFF. This chain uses TRBV19 with TRBJ2-2; a weak D match, TRBD1 (5 bases). The V and J ends lost 4 bases and 2 bases respectively, with 11 bases between them. CDR1 is LNHDA, CDR2 SQIVND, per germline (reference sequence). This CDR3 comprises 15 residues. The full variable domain, with the rest looked up from reference TRBV19 and TRBJ2-2, is DGGITQSPKYLFRKEGQNVTLSCEQNLNHDAMYWYRQDPGQGLRLIYYSQIVNDFQKGDIAEGYSVSREKKESFPLTVTSAQKNPTAFYLCASSNRQLNTGELFFGEGSRLTVL.

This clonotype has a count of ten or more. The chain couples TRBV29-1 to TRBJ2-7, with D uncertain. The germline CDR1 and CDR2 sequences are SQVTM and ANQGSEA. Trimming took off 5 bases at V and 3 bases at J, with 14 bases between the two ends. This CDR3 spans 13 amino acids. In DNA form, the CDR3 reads TGCAGCGTTTCCCCTGACCGCAACTACGAGCAGTACTTC. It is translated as CSVSPDRNYEQYF.

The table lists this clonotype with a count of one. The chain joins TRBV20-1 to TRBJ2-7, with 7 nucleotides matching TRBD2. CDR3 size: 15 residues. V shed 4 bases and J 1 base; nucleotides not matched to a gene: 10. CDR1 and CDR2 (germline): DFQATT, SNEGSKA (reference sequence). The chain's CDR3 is CSAMVTGGTSYEQYF. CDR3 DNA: TGCAGTGCTATGGTGACGGGAGGTACGTCCTACGAGCAGTACTTC.

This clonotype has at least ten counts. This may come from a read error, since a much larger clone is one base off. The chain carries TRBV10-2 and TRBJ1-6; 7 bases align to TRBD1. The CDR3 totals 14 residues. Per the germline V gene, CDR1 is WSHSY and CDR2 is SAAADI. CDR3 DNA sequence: TGCGCCAGCAGTGAAGGACAGGCAGGTTCACCCTTCCACTTT. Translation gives CASSEGQAGSPFHF.

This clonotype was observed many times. CDR3 nucleotide sequence: TGCAGTGCCGTTAGTTCACCCCTCCACTTT. Translation gives CSAVSSPLHF. This rearrangement joins TRBV20-1 to TRBJ1-6; no reliable D call. The CDR3 length is 10 residues. Germline V gene lookup returns CDR1 DFQATT and CDR2 SNEGSKA (reference sequence). The germline V and J ends were trimmed by 6 bases and 9 bases, with 6 bases remaining between them.

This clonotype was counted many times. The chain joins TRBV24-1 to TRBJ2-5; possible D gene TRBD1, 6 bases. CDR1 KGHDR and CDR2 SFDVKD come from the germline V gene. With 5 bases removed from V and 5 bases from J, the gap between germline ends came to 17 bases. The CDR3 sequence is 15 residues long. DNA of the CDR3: TGTGCCACCAGTGCGTGGACAGCAAAAGGGGAGACCCAGTACTTC. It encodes CATSAWTAKGETQYF.

The CDR3 region is CASSDSSGNYEQYF. The CDR3 DNA sequence: TGTGCCAGCAGTGATTCTAGCGGGAACTACGAGCAGTACTTC. This chain connects TRBV2 to TRBJ2-7; 9 bases are a match to TRBD2. This CDR3 comprises 14 residues. Germline lookup yields CDR1 SNHLY and CDR2 FYNNEI. V lost 3 bases and J lost 3; bases outside the gene matches: 3.

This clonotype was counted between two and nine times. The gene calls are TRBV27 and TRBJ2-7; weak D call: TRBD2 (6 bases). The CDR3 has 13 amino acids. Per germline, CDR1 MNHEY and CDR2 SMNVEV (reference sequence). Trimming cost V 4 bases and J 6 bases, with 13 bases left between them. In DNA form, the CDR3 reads TGTGCCAGCAGTTACGGAGGGATCGGCGAGCAGTACTTC. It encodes CASSYGGIGEQYF.

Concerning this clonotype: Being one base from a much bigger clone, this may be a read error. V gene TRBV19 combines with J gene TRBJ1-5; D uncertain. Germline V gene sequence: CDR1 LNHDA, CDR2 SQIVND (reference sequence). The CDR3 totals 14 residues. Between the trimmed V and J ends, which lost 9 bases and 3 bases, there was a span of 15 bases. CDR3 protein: CASALAGSNQPQHF. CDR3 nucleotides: TGTGCCAGCGCCCTCGCAGGTTCCAATCAGCCCCAGCATTTT.